These 25 T cell receptor beta chains originate from one sample sequenced in a study of blood T cell repertoires in COVID-19 (dated by TCRdb to about 2020). The method was the immunoSEQ multiplex PCR assay. Not all clones reach the TCRdb copy of this immuneACCESS table, which keeps in-frame sequences only. Checked studies attribute under half of the gap to unresolved V genes and leave the rest unexplained. This sample gives about 120,000 clones in total; about 90% of them show up just once. Under 4.5% of the sample belongs to the ten largest clones. Material for sequencing was peripheral blood. These receptors came from an older woman with COVID-19, enrolled during active disease.

The genes are TRBV7-2 and TRBJ1-1, with D maybe TRBD1 (5 bases). Germline CDR1 reads SGHTA; CDR2 reads FQGNSA. The CDR3 runs to 15 residues. Trimming took off 2 bases at V and 2 bases at J, with 12 bases between the two ends. Here the CDR3 reads CASSLLGRRNTEAFF. DNA for the CDR3: TGTGCCAGCAGCTTACTGGGGCGGAGAAACACTGAAGCTTTCTTT. Using reference TRBV7-2 and TRBJ1-1 for the parts outside the CDR3, the full variable domain is GAGVSQSPSNKVTEKGKDVELRCDPISGHTALYWYRQSLGQGLEFLIYFQGNSAPDKSGLPSDRFSAERTGGSVSTLTIQRTQQEDSAVYLCASSLLGRRNTEAFFGQGTRLTVV.

This rearrangement joins TRBV7-2 to TRBJ1-1; D not certain. This CDR3 has 13 amino acids. Germline lookup yields CDR1 SGHTA and CDR2 FQGNSA. V was clipped by 3 bases and J by 2 bases, with 7 bases between them. CDR3 sequence reads: CASSLARNTEAFF. CDR3 nucleotides: TGTGCCAGCAGCTTGGCCAGAAACACTGAAGCTTTCTTT. Together with reference TRBV7-2 and TRBJ1-1, the CDR3 gives the full variable domain: GAGVSQSPSNKVTEKGKDVELRCDPISGHTALYWYRQSLGQGLEFLIYFQGNSAPDKSGLPSDRFSAERTGGSVSTLTIQRTQQEDSAVYLCASSLARNTEAFFGQGTRLTVV.

The chain employs TRBV6-2 or TRBV6-3 and TRBJ2-2, with TRBD2 matching 14 bases. CDR1 MNHEY and CDR2 SVGEGT come from the germline V gene. The J segment lost 7 bases and the V segment lost 4 bases, leaving 8 bases of the junction unmatched. The CDR3 has 17 amino acids. CDR3 protein: CASSSRIGTSGGGELFF. Written as DNA, the CDR3 is TGTGCCAGCAGTTCGCGAATTGGGACTAGCGGGGGCGGGGAGCTGTTTTTT.

The chain joins TRBV20-1 to TRBJ1-5; no definite D call. Germline V gene sequence: CDR1 DFQATT, CDR2 SNEGSKA (reference sequence). Trimming pared 4 bases from V and 10 bases from J, leaving 5 bases between. This CDR3 has 9 amino acids. The CDR3 loop reads CSATPPQHF. CDR3 in DNA: TGCAGTGCTACCCCTCCCCAGCATTTT.

The chain employs TRBV6-2 or TRBV6-3 and TRBJ2-1; D call uncertain. Germline V lookup: CDR1 MNHEY, CDR2 SVGEGT. V lost 0 bases and J lost 13, with 7 bases in between. CDR3 length: 11 residues. CDR3 protein: CASSYSAVQFF. The CDR3, as DNA: TGTGCCAGCAGTTACTCGGCTGTTCAGTTCTTC.

Here the CDR3 reads CASRAYLAGWTEAFF. The CDR3 nucleotides are TGTGCCAGTAGGGCCTACCTGGCAGGGTGGACTGAAGCTTTCTTT. The chain recombines TRBV19 with TRBJ1-1, with a possible D match to TRBD1 (5 bases). The CDR3 is made up of 15 amino acids. Trimming removed 6 bases from V and 5 bases from J, with 19 bases in between. Per the germline V gene, CDR1 is LNHDA and CDR2 is SQIVND (reference sequence).

The chain joins TRBV19 to TRBJ1-2; 7 bases line up with TRBD1. This CDR3 has 13 amino acids. V was pared by 3 bases and J by 4 bases, with 2 bases of the junction left unmatched. In germline, CDR1 is LNHDA, CDR2 SQIVND (reference sequence). The CDR3: CASSMGQFYGYTF. In DNA, the CDR3 is TGTGCCAGTAGTATGGGACAGTTCTATGGCTACACCTTC.

This chain uses TRBV5-1 with TRBJ1-1; 7 bases line up with TRBD1. The CDR3 has 16 residues. After removal of 4 bases from V and 0 bases from J, the junction contained 9 bases not matched to a gene. CDR1 is SGHRS, CDR2 YFSETQ, per germline. CDR3 DNA sequence: TGCGCCAGCAGCCCAAAATCAGGGGGTGTGAACACTGAAGCTTTCTTT. It encodes CASSPKSGGVNTEAFF.

The chain links TRBV7-3 to TRBJ2-3; a weak D match, TRBD1 (7 bases). Germline V gene sequence: CDR1 SGHTA, CDR2 FQGTGA. The CDR3 is 16 residues long. V was pared by 5 bases and J by 5 bases, with 20 bases between. The CDR3 spells CASSTAGQFSRDTQYF. In nucleotides, the CDR3 is TGTGCCAGCAGCACTGCGGGACAGTTTTCCCGAGATACGCAGTATTTT.

The sample holds a few counts of this clone. This sequence joins TRBV5-1 and TRBJ2-7; 10 bases match TRBD1. The CDR3 extends over 16 amino acids. CDR1 SGHRS and CDR2 YFSETQ come from the germline V gene. J lost 4 bases, V lost 0 bases, and 7 bases had no gene match. DNA of the CDR3: TGCGCCAGCAGCTTGGGACCCGGGACAGGGGTATACGAGCAGTACTTC. Protein product: CASSLGPGTGVYEQYF.

The chain links TRBV6-2 or TRBV6-3 to TRBJ2-2; no firm D call. CDR1 MNHEY and CDR2 SVGEGT come from the germline V gene. V was shortened by 0 bases and J by 7 bases, with 6 bases between the two germline ends. The CDR3 sequence is 13 residues long. The CDR3 nucleotides are TGTGCCAGCAGTTACTCTGCTAACGGGGAGCTGTTTTTT. Encoded protein: CASSYSANGELFF.

The chain is built from TRBV7-2 and TRBJ2-1; TRBD2 agrees at 7 bases. From germline, CDR1 is SGHTA and CDR2 FQGNSA. The junction had 4 bases not matched to a gene; V was cut back by 1 base and J by 4 bases. The CDR3 has 15 residues. The CDR3 is CASSLGGGGYNEQFF. CDR3 nucleotide sequence: TGTGCCAGCAGCTTAGGCGGGGGTGGTTACAATGAGCAGTTCTTC.

The V call is TRBV12-5, the J call TRBJ2-7, with TRBD1 matching over 10 bases. V gave up 2 bases and J gave up 3 bases; unmatched junction bases: 1. Per the germline V gene, CDR1 is LGHNT and CDR2 is FRNRAP. The CDR3 totals 14 residues. CDR3 sequence reads: CASGLRDRGYEQYF. The CDR3 bases are TGTGCTAGTGGTTTGAGGGACAGGGGCTACGAGCAGTACTTC.

This sequence joins TRBV7-9 and TRBJ2-1; weak D call: TRBD1 (5 bases). The germline V gene has CDR1 SEHNR and CDR2 FQNEAQ (reference sequence). The V and J ends lost 1 base and 3 bases respectively, with 16 bases between them. This CDR3 region has 17 residues. The CDR3 sequence is CASSLGLRTLLYNEQFF. The CDR3 coding sequence is TGTGCCAGCAGCTTAGGGTTGAGGACACTACTCTACAATGAGCAGTTCTTC.

The V gene is TRBV6-5, the J gene TRBJ1-6; the D gene is possibly TRBD1 (6 bases). From germline, CDR1 is MNHEY and CDR2 SVGAGI. There are 14 residues in the CDR3. V gave up 6 bases and J gave up 10 bases, with 16 bases separating them. The CDR3 bases are TGTGCCAGCAGGCGGTCGGGGGGCGACTCACCCCTCCACTTT. Its protein product is CASRRSGGDSPLHF.

This chain joins TRBV10-3 and TRBJ2-1; possibly TRBD1 for D (6 bases). The germline gives CDR1 ENHRY, CDR2 SYGVKD. Trimming shortened V by 5 bases and J by 0 bases, and 14 bases separated the two germline ends. The CDR3 sequence is 16 residues long. The CDR3: CAISTQGLSSYNEQFF. The CDR3 DNA reads as TGTGCCATCAGTACACAGGGCCTGAGCTCCTACAATGAGCAGTTCTTC.

This chain links TRBV20-1 with TRBJ2-7, with D hard to call. V lost 5 bases to trimming and J lost 6 bases, with 8 bases between them. This CDR3 has 10 residues. Per germline, CDR1 DFQATT and CDR2 SNEGSKA (reference sequence). The CDR3, as DNA: TGCAGTGCTTACGGCGGCGAGCAGTACTTC. Translating it yields CSAYGGEQYF.

The CDR3 loop is CASSLGTGTSYGYTF. In DNA form, the CDR3 reads TGTGCCAGCAGCTTAGGGACAGGGACATCCTATGGCTACACCTTC. The chain links TRBV11-2 to TRBJ1-2; 8 positions agree with TRBD1. The CDR3 has 15 residues. Trimming at V came to 1 base and at J to 4 bases, leaving 5 bases not matched to a gene. Germline-derived CDR1 and CDR2 are SGHAT and FQNNGV.

CDR3 bases: TGCGCCAGCAGTGAGCAGGGGGACACTGAAGCTTTCTTT. Translating it yields CASSEQGDTEAFF. V usage is TRBV10-2 and J usage is TRBJ1-1; 7 positions match TRBD1. The CDR3 runs to 13 residues. The junction had 0 bases not matched to a gene; V was cut back by 2 bases and J by 3 bases. The V gene's germline CDR1 is WSHSY and CDR2 SAAADI.

The rearrangement links TRBV7-3 to TRBJ2-5; D remains unclear. V lost 0 bases and J lost 2, with 4 bases in between. CDR3 length: 13 amino acids. CDR1 SGHTA and CDR2 FQGTGA come from the germline V gene. Here the CDR3 reads CASSLTQQETQYF. CDR3 nucleotides: TGTGCCAGCAGCTTAACACAGCAAGAGACCCAGTACTTC.

The chain combines TRBV18 with TRBJ1-2; 8 nucleotides agree with TRBD1. J was trimmed by 4 bases and V by 2 bases; bases with no gene match: 9. Looked up from germline, CDR1 is KGHSH and CDR2 is LQKENI. The CDR3 loop spans 16 amino acids. The CDR3 DNA reads TGTGCCAGCTCACCAACCCAGGGGGCACGGGGCTATGGCTACACCTTC. Encoded protein: CASSPTQGARGYGYTF.

The chain carries TRBV7-2 and TRBJ2-1; 9 bases align to TRBD2. Per germline, CDR1 SGHTA and CDR2 FQGNSA. The CDR3 spans 15 residues. The V and J ends lost 1 base and 6 bases, in that order; junction bases with no gene match: 4. The CDR3 loop reads CASSLGLAGPNEQFF. CDR3 coding DNA: TGTGCCAGCAGCTTAGGGCTAGCGGGGCCCAATGAGCAGTTCTTC.

The V gene is TRBV7-3, the J gene TRBJ1-1, with 9 bases identical to TRBD1. Germline CDR1 and CDR2: SGHTA and FQGTGA. V dropped 5 bases and J dropped 5; count of bases not matched to a gene: 9. The CDR3 is 15 amino acids. CDR3 sequence reads: CASSLVGQGRTEAFF. For the CDR3, the DNA is TGTGCCAGCAGCCTGGTAGGACAGGGGCGGACTGAAGCTTTCTTT.

This clone was seen once. The chain combines TRBV19 with TRBJ1-4; the D gene is possibly TRBD1 (5 bases). The CDR3 length is 15 residues. Per the germline V gene, CDR1 is LNHDA and CDR2 is SQIVND (reference sequence). V gave up 2 bases and J gave up 10 bases, with 17 bases separating them. This CDR3 is CASSISRDSTGKLFF. In DNA, the CDR3 is TGTGCCAGTAGTATAAGCCGAGACAGTACAGGAAAACTGTTTTTT.

V usage is TRBV5-1 and J usage is TRBJ2-1, with 9 bases identical to TRBD2. The CDR3 has 15 amino acids. Per germline, CDR1 SGHRS and CDR2 YFSETQ. The V and J ends lost 4 bases and 6 bases, in that order; junction bases with no gene match: 8. For the CDR3, the DNA is TGCGCCAGCAGCATCGCCGGGACTAGCTCCAATGAGCAGTTCTTC. This gives the protein CASSIAGTSSNEQFF.